These 2 T cell receptor beta chains originate from one sample sequenced in a study of blood T cell repertoires in COVID-19. Produced via immunoSEQ multiplex PCR; TCRdb's table is partial and in-frame only. This sample has roughly 70,000 clones; 80% to 85% occur once, and the top ten carry about 4.4%. Source material: peripheral blood. The source is a woman aged 60-75 years with acute or convalescent COVID-19.

This clone was seen only once. The rearrangement joins TRBV7-3 to TRBJ2-2, with D perhaps matching TRBD1 (6 bases). Deletions cut 4 bases from V and 6 bases from J, with 24 bases between. CDR1 and CDR2 (germline): SGHTA, FQGTGA. CDR3 length: 18 amino acids. CDR3 DNA sequence: TGTGCCAGCAGCTCCCAGCCGTCGACAGGAAGGAGCGCCGGGGAGCTGTTTTTT. It specifies CASSSQPSTGRSAGELFF.

This chain uses TRBV7-2 with TRBJ1-2; D is unclear. Germline V gene data show CDR1 as SGHTA and CDR2 as FQGNSA. Trimming left V 3 bases short and J 7 bases short, with 15 bases between. The CDR3 contains 14 residues. The CDR3 DNA sequence: TGTGCCAGCAGCTTCACTGGCTCCGCGGCTGGCTACACCTTC. As protein: CASSFTGSAAGYTF.